The rows below give T cell receptor beta chains drawn from one sample of a study of patients and donors after allogeneic stem cell transplantation. TCRdb reprocessed the RT-PCR reads via MiXCR and lists one record per CDR3 protein. This table holds about 960,000 distinct CDR3 sequences, approximately 19% found once. The sequenced sample was blood, either unsorted or a sorted T cell fraction (not recorded which). These receptors all stem from a human donor who was either an allogeneic HSCT recipient or a stem cell or donor lymphocyte infusion donor (not recorded which). It is not recorded whose cells these are; they may come from a transplant donor. CDR3s include the opening cysteine and the closing phenylalanine or tryptophan. The D gene is left open where the match is weak.

J: TRBJ1-6; V: TRBV20-1; D: TRBD1; CDR3: CSARRQGWDLHF
J: TRBJ2-5; V: TRBV5-1; D: .; CDR3: CASSLAQQETQYF
J: TRBJ2-2; V: TRBV14; D: TRBD1; CDR3: CASSKDRANTGELFF
J: TRBJ1-1; V: TRBV5-1; D: .; CDR3: CASSFGTLNTEAFF
J: TRBJ2-2; V: TRBV5-1; D: .; CDR3: CASSLSFDGELFF
J: TRBJ2-1; V: TRBV20-1; D: TRBD2; CDR3: CSAHGLAGVHNEQFF
J: TRBJ1-5; V: TRBV12-3/TRBV12-4; D: .; CDR3: CASSPTRTGSGQPQHF
J: TRBJ2-3; V: TRBV25-1; D: .; CDR3: CASRPSLGGSTDTQYF
J: TRBJ2-1; V: TRBV6-1; D: TRBD1; CDR3: CASSAGTASRNEQFF
J: TRBJ2-3; V: TRBV5-1; D: .; CDR3: CASSSHPSSTDTQYF
J: TRBJ1-4; V: TRBV12-3/TRBV12-4; D: .; CDR3: CASSLFTLWGDEKLFF
J: TRBJ2-2; V: TRBV5-1; D: .; CDR3: CANSLSGNTGELFF
J: TRBJ2-1; V: TRBV4-1; D: .; CDR3: CASSQPVQRDNEQFF
J: TRBJ1-2; V: TRBV28; D: .; CDR3: CASRQQGDYGYTF
J: TRBJ1-2; V: TRBV29-1; D: .; CDR3: CSVRDRQGYTF
J: TRBJ2-1; V: TRBV6-1; D: TRBD2; CDR3: CASSALADNEQFF
J: TRBJ1-1; V: TRBV27; D: .; CDR3: CASSFVPNTEAFF
J: TRBJ2-7; V: TRBV6-5; D: .; CDR3: CASSYGTNAPTGGYEQYF